The 4 T cell receptor beta chains reported below all come from one sample, sequenced in a study of cytotoxic CD8 clonotypes in ibrutinib-treated CLL. Sequencing used immunoSEQ multiplex PCR; TCRdb keeps in-frame clones, though not all of them. This sample has about 92,000 clones, with 70% to 80% found just once. Sample: PBMCs, taken after 24 months of ibrutinib treatment. The origin of the receptors is a human donor with chronic lymphocytic leukemia.

CDR3 region: CASSNEGEAFF. The CDR3 nucleotides are TGTGCCAGCAGCAACGAGGGTGAAGCTTTCTTT. The rearrangement uses TRBV7-9 and TRBJ1-1; D gene uncertain. Germline CDR1 and CDR2: SEHNR and FQNEAQ (reference sequence). V lost 5 bases and J lost 7, with 8 bases in between. This CDR3 region has 11 residues.

Concerning this clone itself: Other nucleotide sequences in the sample specify the same CDR3. The J gene is TRBJ2-7, the V gene TRBV6-1; D gene unclear. V was cut by 5 bases and J by 4 bases, with 9 bases left in between. The CDR3 is made up of 12 amino acids. The germline gives CDR1 MNHNS, CDR2 SASEGT. Here the CDR3 reads CASSRDGYEQYF. The CDR3 DNA is TGTGCCAGCAGTCGCGACGGTTACGAGCAGTACTTC.

The gene calls are TRBV28 and TRBJ2-1; 8 bases fit TRBD1. The CDR3 spans 16 residues. Germline V gives CDR1 MDHEN, CDR2 SYDVKM. V gave up 5 bases and J gave up 4 bases; unmatched junction bases: 10. CDR3: CASSAYQGALYNEQFF. CDR3 in DNA: TGTGCCAGCAGTGCCTACCAGGGGGCGTTGTACAATGAGCAGTTCTTC.

The V gene is TRBV9, the J gene TRBJ2-2; tentative D call: TRBD2 (5 bases). The CDR3 runs 14 residues. CDR1 SGDLS and CDR2 YYNGEE come from the germline V gene. V shed 2 bases and J shed 6 bases, with 11 bases lying between them. In DNA form, the CDR3 reads TGTGCCAGCAGCGTTTCGGGAACGTCCGGGGAGCTGTTTTTT. Translated, it gives CASSVSGTSGELFF. The full variable domain, rest sourced from reference TRBV9 and TRBJ2-2, is DSGVTQTPKHLITATGQRVTLRCSPRSGDLSVYWYQQSLDQGLQFLIQYYNGEERAKGNILERFSAQQFPDLHSELNLSSLELGDSALYFCASSVSGTSGELFFGEGSRLTVL.